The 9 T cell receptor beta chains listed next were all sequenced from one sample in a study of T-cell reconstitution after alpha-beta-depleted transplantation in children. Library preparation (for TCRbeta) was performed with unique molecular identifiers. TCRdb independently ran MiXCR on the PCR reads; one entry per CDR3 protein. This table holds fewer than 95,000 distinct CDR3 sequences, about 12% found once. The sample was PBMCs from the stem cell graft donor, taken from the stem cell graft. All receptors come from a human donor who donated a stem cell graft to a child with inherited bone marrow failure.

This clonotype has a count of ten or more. The CDR3 here is CASSYGQGGYEQYF. The DNA for the CDR3 is TGCGCCAGCAGCTACGGACAGGGTGGCTACGAGCAGTACTTC. The chain links TRBV5-1 to TRBJ2-7, with 8 bases lining up with TRBD1. The CDR3 extends over 14 amino acids. The germline gives CDR1 SGHRS, CDR2 YFSETQ. J lost 3 bases, V lost 3 bases, and 5 bases had no gene match.

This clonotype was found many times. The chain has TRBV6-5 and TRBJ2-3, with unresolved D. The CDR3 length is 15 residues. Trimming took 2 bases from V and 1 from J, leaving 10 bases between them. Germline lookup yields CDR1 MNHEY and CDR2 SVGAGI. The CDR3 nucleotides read TGTGCCAGCAGTTACGGGCAGCAAGGCACAGATACGCAGTATTTT. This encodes CASSYGQQGTDTQYF.

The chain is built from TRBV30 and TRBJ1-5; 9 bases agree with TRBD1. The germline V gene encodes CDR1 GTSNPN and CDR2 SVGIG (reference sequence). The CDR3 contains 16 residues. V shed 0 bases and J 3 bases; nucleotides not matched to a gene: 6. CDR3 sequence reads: CAWSVQGARVNQPQHF. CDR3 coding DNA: TGTGCCTGGAGTGTACAGGGGGCGCGGGTCAATCAGCCCCAGCATTTT.

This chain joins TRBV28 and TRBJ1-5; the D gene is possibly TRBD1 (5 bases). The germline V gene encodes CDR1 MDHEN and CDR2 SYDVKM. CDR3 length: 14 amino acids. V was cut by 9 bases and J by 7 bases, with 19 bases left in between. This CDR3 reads CARGPGPGEQPQHF. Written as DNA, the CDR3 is TGTGCCAGGGGCCCAGGGCCGGGGGAACAGCCCCAGCATTTT.

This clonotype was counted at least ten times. The CDR3 reads CASSQRAYEQYF. The CDR3 bases are TGTGCCAGCAGCCAAAGGGCCTACGAGCAGTACTTC. This chain links TRBV13 with TRBJ2-7, with D hard to call. V was pared by 5 bases and J by 2 bases, with 7 bases between. This CDR3 is 12 amino acids long. Germline assignment: CDR1 PRHDT and CDR2 FYEKMQ (reference sequence). The full variable domain, completed using reference TRBV13 and TRBJ2-7, is AAGVIQSPRHLIKEKRETATLKCYPIPRHDTVYWYQQGPGQDPQFLISFYEKMQSDKGSIPDRFSAQQFSDYHSELNMSSLELGDSALYFCASSQRAYEQYFGPGTRLTVT.

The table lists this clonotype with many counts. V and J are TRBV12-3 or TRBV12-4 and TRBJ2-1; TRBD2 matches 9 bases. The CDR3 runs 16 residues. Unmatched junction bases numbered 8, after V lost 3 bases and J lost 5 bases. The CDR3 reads CASSFISGSFHNEQFF. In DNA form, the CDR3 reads TGTGCCAGCAGTTTCATTAGCGGGAGCTTCCACAATGAGCAGTTCTTC.

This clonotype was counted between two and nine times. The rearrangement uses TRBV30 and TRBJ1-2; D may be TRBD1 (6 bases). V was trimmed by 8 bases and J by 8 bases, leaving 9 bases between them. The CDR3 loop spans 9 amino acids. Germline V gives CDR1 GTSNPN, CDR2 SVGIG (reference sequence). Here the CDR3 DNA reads TGTGCCACTGGGGGCGGCTACACCTTC. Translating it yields CATGGGYTF.

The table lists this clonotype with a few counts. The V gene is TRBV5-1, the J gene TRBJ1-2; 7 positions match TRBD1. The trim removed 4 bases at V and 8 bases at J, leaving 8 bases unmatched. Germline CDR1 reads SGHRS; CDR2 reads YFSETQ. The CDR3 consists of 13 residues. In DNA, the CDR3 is TGCGCCAGCAGCCCTCCCCAGGGGGACGGCTACACCTTC. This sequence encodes CASSPPQGDGYTF.

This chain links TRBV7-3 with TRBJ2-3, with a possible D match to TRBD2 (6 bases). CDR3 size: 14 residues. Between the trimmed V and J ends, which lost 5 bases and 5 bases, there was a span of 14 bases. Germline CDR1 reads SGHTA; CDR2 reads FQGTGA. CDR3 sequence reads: CASSPGGARDTQYF. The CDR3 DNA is TGTGCCAGCAGCCCCGGAGGGGCACGAGATACGCAGTATTTT.